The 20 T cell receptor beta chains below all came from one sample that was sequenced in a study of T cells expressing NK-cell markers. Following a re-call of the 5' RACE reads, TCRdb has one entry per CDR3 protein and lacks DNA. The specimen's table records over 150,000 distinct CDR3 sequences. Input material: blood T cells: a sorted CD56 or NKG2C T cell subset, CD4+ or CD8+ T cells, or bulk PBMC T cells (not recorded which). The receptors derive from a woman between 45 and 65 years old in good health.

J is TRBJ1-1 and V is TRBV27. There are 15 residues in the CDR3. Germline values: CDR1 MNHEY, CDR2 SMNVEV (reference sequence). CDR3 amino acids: CASSLGTGFDTEAFF.

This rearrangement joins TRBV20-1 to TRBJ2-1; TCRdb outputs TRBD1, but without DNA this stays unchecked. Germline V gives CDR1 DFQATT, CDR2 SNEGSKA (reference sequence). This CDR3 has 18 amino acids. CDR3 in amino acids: CSARVTPGQGRTYNEQFF.

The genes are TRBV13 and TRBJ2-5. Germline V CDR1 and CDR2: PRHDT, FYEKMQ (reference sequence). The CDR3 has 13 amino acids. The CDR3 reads CASSLKRKETQYF.

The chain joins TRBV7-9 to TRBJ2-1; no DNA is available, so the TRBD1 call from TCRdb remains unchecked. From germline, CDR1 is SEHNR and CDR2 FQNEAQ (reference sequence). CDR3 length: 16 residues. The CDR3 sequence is CASSSLRTGGINEQFF.

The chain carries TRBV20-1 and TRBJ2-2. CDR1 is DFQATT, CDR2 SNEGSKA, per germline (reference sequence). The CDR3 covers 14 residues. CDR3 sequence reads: CSARLGSDTGELFF.

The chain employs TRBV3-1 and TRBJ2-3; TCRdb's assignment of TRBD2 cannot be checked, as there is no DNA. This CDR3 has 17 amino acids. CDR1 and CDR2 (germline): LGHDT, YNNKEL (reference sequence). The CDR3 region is CASSHPGLAGFTDTQYF.

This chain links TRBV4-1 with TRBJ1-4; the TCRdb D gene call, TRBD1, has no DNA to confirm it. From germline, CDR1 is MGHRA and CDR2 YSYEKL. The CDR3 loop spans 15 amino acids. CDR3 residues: CASSQNPGVEEKLFF.

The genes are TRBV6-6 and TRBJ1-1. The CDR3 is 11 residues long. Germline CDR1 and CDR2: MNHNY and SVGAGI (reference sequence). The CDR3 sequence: CASTQSTEAFF.

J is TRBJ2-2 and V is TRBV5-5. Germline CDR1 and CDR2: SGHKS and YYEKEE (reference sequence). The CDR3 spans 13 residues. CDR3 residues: CASSLAKNGELFF.

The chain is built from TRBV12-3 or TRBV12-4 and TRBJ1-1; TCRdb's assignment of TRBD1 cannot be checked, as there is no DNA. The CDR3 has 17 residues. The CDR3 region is CASSLSRDRTLNTEAFF.

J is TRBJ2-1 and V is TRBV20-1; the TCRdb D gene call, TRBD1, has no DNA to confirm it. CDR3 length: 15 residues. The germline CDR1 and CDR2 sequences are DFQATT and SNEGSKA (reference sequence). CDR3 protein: CSALRGQALNNEQFF.

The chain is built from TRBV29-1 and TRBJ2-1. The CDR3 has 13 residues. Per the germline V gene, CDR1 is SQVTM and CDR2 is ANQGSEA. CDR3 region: CSAWLPDYNEQFF.

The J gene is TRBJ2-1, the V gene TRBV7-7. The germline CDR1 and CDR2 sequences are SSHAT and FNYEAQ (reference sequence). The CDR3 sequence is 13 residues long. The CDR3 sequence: CASSLNPMDEQFF.

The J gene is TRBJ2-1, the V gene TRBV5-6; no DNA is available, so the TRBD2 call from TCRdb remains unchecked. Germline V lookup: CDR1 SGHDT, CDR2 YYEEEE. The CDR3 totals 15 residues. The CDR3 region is CASSQTSGRAGEQFF.

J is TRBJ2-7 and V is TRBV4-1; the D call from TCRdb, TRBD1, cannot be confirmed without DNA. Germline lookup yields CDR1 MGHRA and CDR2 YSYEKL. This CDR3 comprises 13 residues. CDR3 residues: CASSRRDGYEQYF.

The CDR3 loop is CASSSTYNEQFF. V gene TRBV12-3 or TRBV12-4 combines with J gene TRBJ2-1. The CDR3 is 12 amino acids.

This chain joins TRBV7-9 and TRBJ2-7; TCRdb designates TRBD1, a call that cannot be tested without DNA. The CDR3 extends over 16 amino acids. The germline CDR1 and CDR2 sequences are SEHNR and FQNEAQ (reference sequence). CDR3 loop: CASSGLGRDRNYEQYF.

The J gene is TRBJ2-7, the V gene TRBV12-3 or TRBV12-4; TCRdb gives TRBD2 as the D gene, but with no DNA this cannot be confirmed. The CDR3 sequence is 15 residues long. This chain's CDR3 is CASSGLAGTTVEQYF.

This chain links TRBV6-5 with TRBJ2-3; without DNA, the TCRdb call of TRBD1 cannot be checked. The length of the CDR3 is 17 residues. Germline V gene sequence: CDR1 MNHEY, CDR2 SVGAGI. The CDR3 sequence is CASSYGSGGATTDTQYF.

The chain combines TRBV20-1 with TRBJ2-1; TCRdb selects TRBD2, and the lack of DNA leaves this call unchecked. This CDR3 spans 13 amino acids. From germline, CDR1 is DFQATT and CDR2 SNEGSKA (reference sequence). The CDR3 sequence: CSAKLAGVNEQFF.